This T cell receptor (beta chain) emerged from a study of blood T cell repertoires in COVID-19 (dated by TCRdb to the early 2020s). A note on the overall study: Samples from collaborators originated in the United States, Italy and Spain and spanned both the acute and convalescent phases of COVID-19. The material from the prospective study consisted of cDNA or gDNA derived from T cells, B-cell-depleted T cells, or PBMCs. The dataset comprised deeply sampled blood TCRbeta repertoires from subjects exposed to, actively infected with, or recovered from COVID-19. The repertoires were released in a freely available public database meant as a resource for research on the immune response to SARS-CoV-2. Samples came from the ongoing ImmuneRACE study (first 160 participants) plus 1,254 subjects from 6 global collaborators. Sample metadata almost always included a de-identified subject ID, COVID-19 status, age in years and sex. Where available, HLA class I and class II types were taken from metadata supplied by the sample provider and were not determined by assay-based typing. The full study reports these points: Clinical and demographic metadata were provided uncurated, with the amount varying by source and participant.

V drops 5 bases and J drops 3 bases, leaving 16 bases in between. The germline V gene (reference sequence) gives CDR1 as GTSNPN and CDR2 as SVGIG. The CDR3 spans 14 residues, from the cysteine through the phenylalanine. Kept here is only the CDR3 DNA, which spans 42 bases and is read in frame from base 1. The table lists this clone with a count of one. This clone's antigen is unknown. Base qualities were left out, and no much larger clone turns up one base away. The immunoSEQ Assay, a bias-controlled multiplex PCR, was used to amplify TCRbeta CDR3 regions from genomic DNA. Concerning the study's data processing: The number of nucleated cells in each sample was estimated by amplification of reference gene primers within the assay. To quantify the absolute abundance of each unique TCRbeta CDR3 rearrangement, sequence reads were collapsed and filtered. Productive Simpson clonality was computed per sample as the square root of Simpson's diversity index over productive rearrangements. The immuneACCESS repertoire file appears here via TCRdb, limited to in-frame rearrangements. These files lack a portion of the clones; in checked studies, under half of the deficit traces to unresolved V genes, and the cause of the others is not known. The V and J calls and clone size come from that table; D and trimming were worked out from the DNA. The sample has around 57,000 clones on record, about nine tenths of them singletons. More than 20% of the sample is held by the ten biggest clonotypes.

One collaborating source in Seattle enrolled patients during active infection and followed them longitudinally through the course of disease. Each collaborating institution followed its own protocols to collect whole blood in K2EDTA tubes. For TCRbeta analysis, collaborators shipped samples as frozen whole blood, isolated PBMCs, or DNA extracted from either of those sample types. This chain joins TRBV30 to TRBJ1-1; TRBD1 is possibly the D segment (5 matching bases). The source material was peripheral blood. The clonotype was recovered from a woman at least 80 years old with COVID-19, enrolled during active disease. The CDR3 protein sequence reads: CAWRLAGSHTEAFF. The DNA sequence reads TGTGCCTGGCGCTTGGCAGGGTCGCACACTGAAGCTTTCTTT.